This TCR beta chain emerged from a study of cytomegalovirus exposure and HLA in healthy donors. Primers included in the PCR were 60 Vbeta and 13 Jbeta primers. Sequenced by immunoSEQ multiplex PCR; TCRdb stores in-frame clones only, minus some. The table shows 80,000 to 95,000 clones, with 60% to 70% occurring only once. A few counts support this clone. Its specificity is not known. Findings and limits, study-wide: Later on, an analysis tied about 17,000 TCR beta sequences to HLA alleles at 0.05 false discovery rate. It has been reported that TCR beta sequences accurately predicted the HLA-A and HLA-B alleles of most subjects. With later analysis, a missense DCLRE1C variant became linked to TCR beta V- and J-gene trimming.

This CDR3 comprises 16 residues. CDR1 and CDR2 from the germline V gene are SGHNT and YYREEE (reference sequence). The V and J ends lost 3 bases and 5 bases, in that order; junction bases with no gene match: 6. Input material: PBMCs. The chain combines TRBV5-4 with TRBJ2-2; TRBD1 matches at 11 bases. This TCR came from a woman aged 30 to 39 in good health and CMV-seronegative. Written as DNA, the CDR3 is TGTGCCAGCAGCTCAGGACAGGGGGCAAGGACCGGGGAGCTGTTTTTT. The encoded protein is CASSSGQGARTGELFF.